This T cell receptor beta chain stems from a study of blood T cell repertoires in COVID-19. About the study: COVID-19 samples, acute and convalescent, were from the United States, Italy and Spain. Sources were T cells, B-cell-depleted T cells, or PBMCs; the material itself was cDNA or gDNA.

This CDR3 comprises 14 residues. Deletions cut 6 bases from V and 2 bases from J, with 12 bases between. Germline V gives CDR1 LNHDA, CDR2 SQIVND (reference sequence). Original processing notes: It was from reference gene primer amplification that nucleated cell counts were estimated. Data came from immunoSEQ multiplex PCR; TCRdb stores just in-frame clones and leaves some out. Clone size and the V and J calls come from that table; the DNA yielded D and trimming. This sample has 240,000 or so clones, with just under 85% found just once. This clonotype was obtained from a woman over 75 with acute or convalescent COVID-19. What was sequenced was peripheral blood. The rearrangement uses TRBV19 and TRBJ2-3, with D perhaps TRBD2 (5 bases). CDR3 in amino acids: CASRAGRTTDTQYF. CDR3 DNA: TGTGCCAGTAGGGCGGGCAGAACCACAGATACGCAGTATTTT.